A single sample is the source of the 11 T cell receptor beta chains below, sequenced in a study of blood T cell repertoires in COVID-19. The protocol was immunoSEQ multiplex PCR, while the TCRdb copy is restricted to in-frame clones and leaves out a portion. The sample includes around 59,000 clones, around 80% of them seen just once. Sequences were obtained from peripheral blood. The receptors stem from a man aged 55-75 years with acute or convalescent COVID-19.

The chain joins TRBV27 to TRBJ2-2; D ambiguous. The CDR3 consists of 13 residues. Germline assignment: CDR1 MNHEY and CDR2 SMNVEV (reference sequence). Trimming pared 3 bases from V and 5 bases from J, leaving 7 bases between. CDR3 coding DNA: TGTGCCAGCAGTTTGAAGGAGACCGGGGAGCTGTTTTTT. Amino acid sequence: CASSLKETGELFF.

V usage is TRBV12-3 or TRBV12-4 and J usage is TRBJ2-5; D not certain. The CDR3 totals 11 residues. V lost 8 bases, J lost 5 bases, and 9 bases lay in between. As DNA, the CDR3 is TGTGCCAGCCGGGTCCGGGAGACCCAGTACTTC. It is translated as CASRVRETQYF.

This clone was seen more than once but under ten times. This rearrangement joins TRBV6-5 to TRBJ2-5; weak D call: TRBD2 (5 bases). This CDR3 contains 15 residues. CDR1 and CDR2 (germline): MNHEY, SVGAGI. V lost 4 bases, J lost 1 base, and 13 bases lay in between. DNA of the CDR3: TGTGCCAGCAGTTCCTATGCGGGCCCCCAAGAGACCCAGTACTTC. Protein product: CASSSYAGPQETQYF.

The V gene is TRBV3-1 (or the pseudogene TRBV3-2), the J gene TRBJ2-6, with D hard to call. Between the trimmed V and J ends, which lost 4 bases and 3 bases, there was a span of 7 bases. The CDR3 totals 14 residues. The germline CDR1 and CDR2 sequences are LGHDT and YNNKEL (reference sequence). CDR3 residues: CASSLRGGANVLTF. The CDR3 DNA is TGTGCCAGCAGCCTCCGAGGTGGGGCCAACGTCCTGACTTTC.

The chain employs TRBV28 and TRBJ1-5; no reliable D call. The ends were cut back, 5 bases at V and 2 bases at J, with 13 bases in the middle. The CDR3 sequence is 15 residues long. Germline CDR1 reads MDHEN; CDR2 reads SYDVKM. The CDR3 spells CASSPTKQGNQPQHF. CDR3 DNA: TGTGCCAGCAGTCCGACAAAGCAGGGCAATCAGCCCCAGCATTTT.

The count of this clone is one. The CDR3 spells CAISEPDLRDEQFF. Here the CDR3 DNA reads TGTGCCATCAGTGAGCCGGACTTACGCGATGAGCAGTTCTTC. The rearrangement links TRBV10-3 to TRBJ2-1; D is perhaps TRBD2 (5 bases). The CDR3 has 14 amino acids. V was shortened by 2 bases and J by 8 bases, with 13 bases between the two germline ends. Looked up from germline, CDR1 is ENHRY and CDR2 is SYGVKD.

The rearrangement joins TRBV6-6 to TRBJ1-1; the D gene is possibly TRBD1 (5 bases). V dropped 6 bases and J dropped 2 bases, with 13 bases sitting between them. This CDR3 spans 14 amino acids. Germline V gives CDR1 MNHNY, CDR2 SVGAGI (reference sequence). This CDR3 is CASRPSGDNTEAFF. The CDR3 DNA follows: TGTGCCAGCAGACCTTCGGGGGACAACACTGAAGCTTTCTTT.

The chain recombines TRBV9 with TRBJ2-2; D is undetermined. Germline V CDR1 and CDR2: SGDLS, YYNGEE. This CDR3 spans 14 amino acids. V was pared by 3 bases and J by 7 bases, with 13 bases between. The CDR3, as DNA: TGTGCCAGCAGCGAAGTCCCGAACGGCGGGGAGCTGTTTTTT. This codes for CASSEVPNGGELFF.

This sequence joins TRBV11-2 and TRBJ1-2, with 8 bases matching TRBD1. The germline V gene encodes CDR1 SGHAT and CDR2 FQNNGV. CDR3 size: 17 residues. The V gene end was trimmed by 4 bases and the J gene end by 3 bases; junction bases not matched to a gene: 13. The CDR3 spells CASSSTTQGAAYYGYTF. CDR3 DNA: TGTGCCAGCAGCTCTACGACCCAGGGGGCTGCTTACTATGGCTACACCTTC.

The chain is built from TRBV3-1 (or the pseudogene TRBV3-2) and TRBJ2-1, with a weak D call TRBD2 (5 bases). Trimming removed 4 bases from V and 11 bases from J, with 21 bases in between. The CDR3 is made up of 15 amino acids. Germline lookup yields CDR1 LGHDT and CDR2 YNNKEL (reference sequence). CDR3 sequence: CASSRPVGQGSKQFF. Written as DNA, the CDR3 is TGTGCCAGCAGCCGACCAGTGGGTCAAGGGAGTAAGCAGTTCTTC.

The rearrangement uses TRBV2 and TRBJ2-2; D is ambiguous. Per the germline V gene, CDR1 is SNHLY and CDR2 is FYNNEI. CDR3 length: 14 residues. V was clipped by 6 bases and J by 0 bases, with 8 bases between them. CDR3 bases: TGTGCCAGCAGGTGGGCAACGAACACCGGGGAGCTGTTTTTT. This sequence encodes CASRWATNTGELFF.